The 10 T cell receptor beta chains below were found in one sample sequenced in a study of shared clonotypes between healthy human individuals. The data were produced by immunoSEQ multiplex PCR, yet TCRdb's version contains in-frame clones alone and is incomplete. The data contain about 1.1 million clones, around three quarters of them singletons. The sequenced sample was memory CD4+ T cells from PBMCs. Subset: CD45RA-negative fraction. The receptors here all came from a man aged 18 to 30 in good health. Some clones in this sample may be carry-over from other donors' samples.

In its sample, this clone was seen a few times. The rearrangement links TRBV28 to TRBJ1-5; D gene uncertain. The CDR3 runs 15 residues. Trimming took off 6 bases at V and 6 bases at J, with 18 bases between the two ends. Germline loops: CDR1 MDHEN, CDR2 SYDVKM. CDR3 sequence (DNA): TGTGCCAGCAGATCTCCCGTGGGAGATGGTCAGCCCCAGCATTTT. Translation: CASRSPVGDGQPQHF.

The J gene is TRBJ1-1, the V gene TRBV2, with 7 bases lining up with TRBD1. Looked up from germline, CDR1 is SNHLY and CDR2 is FYNNEI. Losses at the gene ends were 4 bases for V and 8 bases for J; bases not matched to a gene: 4. The CDR3 is 12 residues long. This CDR3 reads CASSVLTGEAFF. CDR3 bases: TGTGCCAGCAGTGTATTGACAGGGGAAGCTTTCTTT.

The chain is built from TRBV25-1 and TRBJ2-4; 8 bases match TRBD2. J was trimmed by 2 bases and V by 0 bases; bases with no gene match: 9. Germline V gives CDR1 MGHDK, CDR2 SYGVNS. CDR3 size: 18 residues. The CDR3 is CASSEYIGGGRTKNIQYF. The CDR3 coding sequence is TGTGCCAGCAGTGAATATATAGGTGGCGGGAGGACCAAAAACATTCAGTACTTC.

The chain recombines TRBV18 with TRBJ2-3, with D unresolved. CDR1 is KGHSH and CDR2 is LQKENI in the germline V gene. The CDR3 length is 11 residues. The V gene lost 3 bases and the J gene lost 7 bases, with 5 bases spanning the gap. Here the CDR3 reads CASSPSHTQYF. In nucleotides, the CDR3 is TGTGCCAGCTCACCTTCGCATACGCAGTATTTT. Full variable domain (missing parts from reference TRBV18 and TRBJ2-3): NAGVMQNPRHLVRRRGQEARLRCSPMKGHSHVYWYRQLPEEGLKFMVYLQKENIIDESGMPKERFSAEFPKEGPSILRIQQVVRGDSAAYFCASSPSHTQYFGPGTRLTVL.

The chain carries TRBV5-1 and TRBJ1-1; TRBD1 agrees at 7 bases. Germline CDR1 and CDR2: SGHRS and YFSETQ. The CDR3 runs 15 residues. Trimming cost V 1 base and J 1 base; bases outside gene matches: 4. DNA of the CDR3: TGCGCCAGCAGCTTGTTTTGGGACAGGAACACTGAAGCTTTCTTT. It specifies CASSLFWDRNTEAFF. Supplemented by reference TRBV5-1 and TRBJ1-1, the full variable domain reads KAGVTQTPRYLIKTRGQQVTLSCSPISGHRSVSWYQQTPGQGLQFLFEYFSETQRNKGNFPGRFSGRQFSNSRSEMNVSTLELGDSALYLCASSLFWDRNTEAFFGQGTRLTVV.

The sample holds one count of this clone. The CDR3 DNA sequence: TGTGCCAGCAGCTCAGGGGGCCTCATGAACACTGAAGCTTTCTTT. Protein sequence: CASSSGGLMNTEAFF. This chain links TRBV5-4 with TRBJ1-1; 8 bases align to TRBD1. CDR1 is SGHNT and CDR2 is YYREEE in the germline V gene (reference sequence). The V segment lost 3 bases and the J segment 0 bases; nucleotides outside the gene matches: 4. The CDR3 covers 15 residues.

This sequence joins TRBV29-1 and TRBJ2-5; 8 bases fit TRBD2. The CDR3 spans 11 residues. Germline V gene data show CDR1 as SQVTM and CDR2 as ANQGSEA. J lost 5 bases, V lost 7 bases, and 3 bases had no gene match. The DNA of the CDR3 is TGCAGCGGGACTAGCTGGGAGACCCAGTACTTC. Translating it yields CSGTSWETQYF.

This chain connects TRBV25-1 to TRBJ2-5, with D unclear. V was trimmed by 6 bases and J by 4 bases, leaving 12 bases between them. The CDR3 spans 13 residues. The germline CDR1 and CDR2 sequences are MGHDK and SYGVNS. In nucleotides, the CDR3 is TGTGCCAGCAGCCGGACCGTGAGAGAGACCCAGTACTTC. Its translation is CASSRTVRETQYF.

V and J are TRBV5-4 and TRBJ2-1, with 9 bases that match TRBD1. V was clipped by 4 bases and J by 8 bases; unmatched bases: 13. CDR3 length: 16 amino acids. Per germline, CDR1 SGHNT and CDR2 YYREEE (reference sequence). CDR3 nucleotide sequence: TGTGCCAGCAGCAGATCCGGGACAGGGCTGAGAGATGAGCAGTTCTTC. It codes for CASSRSGTGLRDEQFF.

The chain carries TRBV5-1 and TRBJ1-1; D call uncertain. The CDR3 spans 15 residues. Per germline, CDR1 SGHRS and CDR2 YFSETQ. V was cut by 4 bases and J by 0 bases, with 13 bases left in between. CDR3: CASSLMTSVNTEAFF. In DNA form, the CDR3 reads TGCGCCAGCAGCCTAATGACTTCAGTGAACACTGAAGCTTTCTTT.